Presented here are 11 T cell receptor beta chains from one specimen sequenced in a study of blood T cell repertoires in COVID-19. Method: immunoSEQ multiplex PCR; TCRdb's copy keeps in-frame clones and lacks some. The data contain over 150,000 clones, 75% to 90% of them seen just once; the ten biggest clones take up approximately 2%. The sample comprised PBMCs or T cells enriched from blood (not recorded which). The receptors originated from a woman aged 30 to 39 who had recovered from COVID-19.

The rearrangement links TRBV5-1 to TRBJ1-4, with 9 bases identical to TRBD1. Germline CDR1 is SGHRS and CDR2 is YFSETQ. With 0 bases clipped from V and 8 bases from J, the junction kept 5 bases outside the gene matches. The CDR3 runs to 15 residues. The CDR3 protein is CASSLVGTGLEKLFF. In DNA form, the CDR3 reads TGCGCCAGCAGCTTGGTAGGGACAGGGTTGGAAAAACTGTTTTTT.

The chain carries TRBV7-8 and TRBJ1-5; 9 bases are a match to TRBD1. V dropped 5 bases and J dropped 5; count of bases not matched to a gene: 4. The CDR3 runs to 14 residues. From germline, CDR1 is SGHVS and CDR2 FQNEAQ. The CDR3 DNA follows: TGTGCCAGCAGCCACCGGGACAGGGATCAGCCCCAGCATTTT. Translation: CASSHRDRDQPQHF.

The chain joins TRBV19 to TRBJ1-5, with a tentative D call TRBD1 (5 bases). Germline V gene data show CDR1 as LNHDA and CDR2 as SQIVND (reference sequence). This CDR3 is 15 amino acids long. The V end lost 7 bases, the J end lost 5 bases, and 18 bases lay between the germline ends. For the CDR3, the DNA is TGTGCCAGTAAGGCGGGGGGACTGCTCCATCAGCCCCAGCATTTT. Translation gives CASKAGGLLHQPQHF.

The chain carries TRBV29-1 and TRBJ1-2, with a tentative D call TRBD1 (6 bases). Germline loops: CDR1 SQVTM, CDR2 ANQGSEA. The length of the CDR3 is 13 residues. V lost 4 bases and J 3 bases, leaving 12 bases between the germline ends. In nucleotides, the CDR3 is TGCAGCGTTGTTGGGGGCATGGACTATGGCTACACCTTC. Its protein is CSVVGGMDYGYTF. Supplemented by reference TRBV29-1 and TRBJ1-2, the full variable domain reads SAVISQKPSRDICQRGTSLTIQCQVDSQVTMMFWYRQQPGQSLTLIATANQGSEATYESGFVIDKFPISRPNLTFSTLTVSNMSPEDSSIYLCSVVGGMDYGYTFGSGTRLTVV.

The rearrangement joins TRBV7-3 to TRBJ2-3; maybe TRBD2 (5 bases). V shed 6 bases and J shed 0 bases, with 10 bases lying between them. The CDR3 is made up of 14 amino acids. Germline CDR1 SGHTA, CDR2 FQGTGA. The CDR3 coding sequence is TGTGCCAGCAGTTCAAGCGGTAGCACAGATACGCAGTATTTT. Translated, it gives CASSSSGSTDTQYF.

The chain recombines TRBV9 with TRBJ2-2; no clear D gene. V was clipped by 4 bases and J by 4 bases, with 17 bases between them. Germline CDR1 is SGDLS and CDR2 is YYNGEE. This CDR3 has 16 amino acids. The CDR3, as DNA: TGTGCCAGCAGCCCGCAAACGTACTATCGCACCGGGGAGCTGTTTTTT. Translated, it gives CASSPQTYYRTGELFF. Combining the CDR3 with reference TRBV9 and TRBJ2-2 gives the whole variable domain DSGVTQTPKHLITATGQRVTLRCSPRSGDLSVYWYQQSLDQGLQFLIQYYNGEERAKGNILERFSAQQFPDLHSELNLSSLELGDSALYFCASSPQTYYRTGELFFGEGSRLTVL.

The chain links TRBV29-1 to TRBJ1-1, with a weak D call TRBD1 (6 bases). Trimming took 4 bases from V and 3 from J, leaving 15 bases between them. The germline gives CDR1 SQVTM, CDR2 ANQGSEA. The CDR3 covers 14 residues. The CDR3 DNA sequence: TGCAGCGTTGTCAGGGGCGCGAGGGACACTGAAGCTTTCTTT. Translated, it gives CSVVRGARDTEAFF.

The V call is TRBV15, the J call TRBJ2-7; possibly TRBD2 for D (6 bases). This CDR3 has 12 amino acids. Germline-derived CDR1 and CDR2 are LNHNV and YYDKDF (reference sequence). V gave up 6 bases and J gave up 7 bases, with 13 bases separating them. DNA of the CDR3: TGTGCCACCAGTCCGGGTCGGGGGGAGCAGTACTTC. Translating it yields CATSPGRGEQYF.

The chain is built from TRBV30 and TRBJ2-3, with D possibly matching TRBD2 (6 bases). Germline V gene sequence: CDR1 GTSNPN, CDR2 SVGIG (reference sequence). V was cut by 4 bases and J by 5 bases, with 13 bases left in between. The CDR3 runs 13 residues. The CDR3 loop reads CAWIRQGGDTQYF. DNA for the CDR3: TGTGCCTGGATCCGGCAGGGAGGAGATACGCAGTATTTT. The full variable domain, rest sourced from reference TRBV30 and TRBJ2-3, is SQTIHQWPATLVQPVGSPLSLECTVEGTSNPNLYWYRQAAGRGLQLLFYSVGIGQISSEVPQNLSASRPQDRQFILSSKKLLLSDSGFYLCAWIRQGGDTQYFGPGTRLTVL.

CDR3 in amino acids: CATSALTRQGGWPQETQYF. In DNA, the CDR3 is TGTGCCACCAGTGCGCTCACACGCCAGGGAGGATGGCCCCAAGAGACCCAGTACTTC. This chain uses TRBV24-1 with TRBJ2-5; D might be TRBD2 (6 bases). The CDR3 runs 19 residues. Germline-derived CDR1 and CDR2 are KGHDR and SFDVKD. Deletions cut 5 bases from V and 1 base from J, with 25 bases between.

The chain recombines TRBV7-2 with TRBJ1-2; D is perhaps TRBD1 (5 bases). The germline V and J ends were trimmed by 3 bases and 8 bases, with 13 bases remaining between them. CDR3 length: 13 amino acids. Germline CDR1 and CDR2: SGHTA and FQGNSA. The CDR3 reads CASSFGTHRGYTF. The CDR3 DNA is TGTGCCAGCAGCTTCGGGACTCACAGGGGCTACACCTTC.